This is a list of T cell receptor beta chains from one sample in a study of shared clonotypes between healthy human individuals. Repertoires were generated with immunoSEQ multiplex PCR, while TCRdb's copy carries only in-frame clones and drops some. The sample yields around 480,000 clones, about three quarters seen once. Sequenced input: PBMCs. These TCRs come from a woman in her forties in good health. Some clones in this sample may be carry-over from other donors' samples. CDR3s include the opening cysteine and the closing phenylalanine or tryptophan. Each record gives: clone size, J gene, D gene, V gene, CDR3 DNA, CDR3 protein. A D gene is named only where the DNA matches it firmly. Size values are once, few and many counts, or a class for expanded clones, and some rows have none.

>NA|TRBJ2-1|TRBD2|TRBV6-5
TGTGCCACCAAAAGAAGGCGGGAGGTATACAATGAGCAGTTCTTC
CATKRRREVYNEQFF
>few|TRBJ1-2|NA|TRBV19
NA
CASTSDSQSGYGYTF
>few|TRBJ1-2|NA|TRBV27
TGTGCCAGCAGTTTAAATCCCCAGACCTATGGCTACACCTTC
CASSLNPQTYGYTF
>few|TRBJ1-2|TRBD1|TRBV29-1
TGCAGCGCCCTAGGGACAGCCCATGGCTACACCTTC
CSALGTAHGYTF
>NA|TRBJ2-1|TRBD2|TRBV7-7
TGTGCTAGCAGCCCGGGACTAGCGGGAGCTCATGAGCAGTTCTTC
CASSPGLAGAHEQFF
>NA|TRBJ1-2|NA|TRBV4-2
TGTGCCAGCAGCCAAGAGGCGTATGGCTACACCTTC
CASSQEAYGYTF
>few|TRBJ1-1|NA|TRBV14
TGTGCCAGCAGCCAAGAGCAAATGAACACTGAAGCTTTCTTT
CASSQEQMNTEAFF
>many|TRBJ2-7|TRBD2|TRBV5-1
TGCGCCAGCAGCTTGTCGTCGGGAGGGCCCCACGAGCAGTACTTC
CASSLSSGGPHEQYF
>NA|TRBJ2-1|TRBD2|TRBV5-1
TGCGCCAGCAGAGCAAGCGGGGCATACAATGAGCAGTTCTTC
CASRASGAYNEQFF
>NA|TRBJ2-3|NA|TRBV15
TGTGCCACCAGCACCCCTCTAGCGACCTTCACAGATACGCAGTATTTT
CATSTPLATFTDTQYF
>NA|TRBJ2-1|TRBD2|TRBV19
TGTGCCAGTAGCCCGCTAGCGGGACGGAATGAGCAGTTCTTC
CASSPLAGRNEQFF
>NA|TRBJ1-3|NA|TRBV28
TGTGCCAGCAGTTTAATATCGTTACCATTGACAGGAAACACCATATATTTT
CASSLISLPLTGNTIYF
>NA|TRBJ2-5|TRBD2|TRBV11-2
TGTGCCAGCAGCTTAGTTCTAGCGGGAGCGCGTGAGCAGTACTTC
CASSLVLAGAREQYF
>NA|TRBJ2-5|NA|TRBV30
TGTGCCTGGAGTGTAATTGGAGTTGTCGGGACCCAGTACTTC
CAWSVIGVVGTQYF
>NA|TRBJ2-3|NA|TRBV28
TGTGCCAGCAGGGAAGGGGGATTCACAGATACGCAGTATTTT
CASREGGFTDTQYF
>NA|TRBJ2-5|NA|TRBV4-3
TGCGCCAGCAGCCAAGATACGGTGAAGACCCAGTACTTC
CASSQDTVKTQYF
>NA|TRBJ1-1|NA|TRBV19
TGTGCCAGTAGTAGTTCAGGGAGAACTGAAGCTTTCTTT
CASSSSGRTEAFF
>NA|TRBJ2-1|TRBD2|TRBV7-9
TGTGCCAGCAGCTTAATTCGGTCAGCGGGAGTTGGTAATGAGCAGTTCTTC
CASSLIRSAGVGNEQFF
>NA|TRBJ2-2|TRBD1|TRBV9
TGTGCCAGCAGCGTCCAGGACAGGGGCGCCGGGGAGCTGTTTTTT
CASSVQDRGAGELFF
>NA|TRBJ1-1|NA|TRBV4-1
TGCGCCAGCAGCCAAGTTCCCGGGAGGAACACTGAAGCTTTCTTT
CASSQVPGRNTEAFF
>NA|TRBJ2-7|TRBD2|TRBV7-2
TGTGCCAGCAGCATGGGACTAGCGGCGGGGGAGCAGTACTTC
CASSMGLAAGEQYF
>NA|TRBJ2-6|NA|TRBV5-4
TGTGCCAGCAGCCAGGGACAAACCAACGTCCTGACTTTC
CASSQGQTNVLTF
>few|TRBJ2-5|NA|TRBV18
TGTGCCAGCTCGGAGCGGAACCAAGAGACCCAGTACTTC
CASSERNQETQYF
>NA|TRBJ2-2|TRBD2|TRBV7-2
TGTGCCAGCAGCTTAGCAAGCGGGGGGAACACCGGGGAGCTGTTTTTT
CASSLASGGNTGELFF
>NA|TRBJ2-1|NA|TRBV20-1
TGCAGTGCTAGGGGTGTTCTGGAGCAGTTCTTC
CSARGVLEQFF
>NA|TRBJ2-1|NA|TRBV21-1
TGTGCCAGCAGCAAAGCTGGCGCGGGAGACTCCTACAATGAGCAGTTCTTC
CASSKAGAGDSYNEQFF
>many|TRBJ1-5|NA|TRBV5-6
TGTGCCAGCAGCTTGGCGGAAAGAGAGGATCAGCCCCAGCATTTT
CASSLAEREDQPQHF
>NA|TRBJ2-5|TRBD2|TRBV5-4
TGTGCCAGCAGCTTAGGGACTAGCGGAGGGGAAGAGACCCAGTACTTC
CASSLGTSGGEETQYF
>NA|TRBJ2-3|NA|TRBV5-1
TGCGCCAGCAGCCCCTGGGGCGGTACTAGCACAGATACGCAGTATTTT
CASSPWGGTSTDTQYF
>NA|TRBJ2-5|NA|TRBV5-1
TGCGCCAGCAGCTTGGCAGGGGGGCAAGAGACCCAGTACTTC
CASSLAGGQETQYF
>NA|TRBJ1-5|NA|TRBV19
TGTGCCAGTAGTATCCAGGGTGAGGCCAATCAGCCCCAGCATTTT
CASSIQGEANQPQHF
>once|TRBJ1-6|NA|TRBV2
TGTGCCACCAATTGGGGGAATTCACCCCTCCACTTT
CATNWGNSPLHF
>once|TRBJ1-5|NA|TRBV2
TGTGCCAGCAGTGGACAACAAGGATATCAGCCCCAGCATTTT
CASSGQQGYQPQHF
>NA|TRBJ2-1|TRBD2|TRBV5-1
TGCGCCAGCAGCTTGGACGGGAGGGAAGGAAATGAGCAGTTCTTC
CASSLDGREGNEQFF
>NA|TRBJ1-5|NA|TRBV28
TGTGCCAGCAGTCGACAGACAGCTATTCAGCCCCAGCATTTT
CASSRQTAIQPQHF
>few|TRBJ2-1|TRBD1|TRBV28
TGTGCCAGCAGTCCCCTGGACAGGGATTACAATGAGCAGTTCTTC
CASSPLDRDYNEQFF
>NA|TRBJ2-7|NA|TRBV10-3
TGTGCCTCGACATGGGGCAGTCCTTCCTACGAGCAGTACTTC
CASTWGSPSYEQYF
>once|TRBJ2-1|NA|TRBV5-1
TGCGCCAGCAGCTTGTTAGGGACGACCTACAATGAGCAGTTCTTC
CASSLLGTTYNEQFF
>once|TRBJ2-5|NA|TRBV12-5
TGTGCTAGTGGGTCAGCGGATCAAGAGACCCAGTACTTC
CASGSADQETQYF
>NA|TRBJ2-1|NA|TRBV28
TGTGCCAGCAGCGTATCCCGCCCCCCAAAATACAATGAGCAGTTCTTC
CASSVSRPPKYNEQFF
>NA|TRBJ1-5|NA|TRBV19
TGTGCCAGTAGTCCCTTTTCGGACAACAATCAGCCCCAGCATTTT
CASSPFSDNNQPQHF